This T cell receptor beta chain was profiled in a study of blood T cell repertoires in COVID-19. For the study at large: Collection of acute and convalescent COVID-19 samples took place in the United States, Italy and Spain. Sources were T cells, B-cell-depleted T cells, or PBMCs; the material itself was cDNA or gDNA.

From germline, CDR1 is GTSNPN and CDR2 SVGIG (reference sequence). V was clipped by 0 bases and J by 4 bases, with 7 bases between them. The CDR3 runs 13 residues. This clone appeared a few times. In the authors' methods: Estimation of nucleated cell counts relied on the amplification of reference gene primers. Profiled with immunoSEQ multiplex PCR; TCRdb holds only in-frame clones, not every one. From that table come the V and J calls and clone size; the DNA was used to work out D and trimming. Of about 62,000 clones listed, about four fifths are singletons. The gene calls are TRBV30 and TRBJ1-5; no firm D call. Sequences were obtained from peripheral blood. The receptor's source is a woman aged 45-65 years with active or convalescent COVID-19. In DNA, the CDR3 is TGTGCCTGGAGTGTAGCCCCGAATCAGCCCCAGCATTTT. Protein sequence: CAWSVAPNQPQHF. Full variable domain (outside the CDR3, taken from reference TRBV30 and TRBJ1-5): SQTIHQWPATLVQPVGSPLSLECTVEGTSNPNLYWYRQAAGRGLQLLFYSVGIGQISSEVPQNLSASRPQDRQFILSSKKLLLSDSGFYLCAWSVAPNQPQHFGDGTRLSIL.